This T cell receptor (beta chain) was retrieved from a study of blood T cell repertoires in COVID-19 (dated by TCRdb to 2020 to 2021). Some background on the complete study: Samples from collaborators originated in the United States, Italy and Spain and spanned both the acute and convalescent phases of COVID-19. The samples were drawn from two sources: the first 160 participants of the ongoing ImmuneRACE study, and 1,254 subjects contributed by 6 global collaborators. The material from the prospective study consisted of cDNA or gDNA derived from T cells, B-cell-depleted T cells, or PBMCs. The repertoires were released in a freely available public database meant as a resource for research on the immune response to SARS-CoV-2. Deeply sampled blood TCRbeta repertoires from subjects exposed to, actively infected with, or recovered from COVID-19 were included in the dataset. Sample metadata almost always included a de-identified subject ID, COVID-19 status, age in years and sex. HLA class I and class II types, where available, came from metadata supplied by the sample provider rather than from assay-based typing.

V loses 1 base at its end and J loses 3 bases; junction bases beyond the gene matches: 8. Looking up the germline V gene (reference sequence) yields CDR1 LNHDA and CDR2 SQIVND. Measured from the cysteine to the phenylalanine, the CDR3 is 17 residues long. This entry keeps only the CDR3 DNA: 51 bases, framed from base 1. Whole blood was collected in K2EDTA tubes by collaborating institutions according to the institutions' own protocols. For TCRbeta analysis, collaborators shipped samples in one of three forms: frozen whole blood, isolated PBMCs, or DNA extracted from either of those sample types. The immunoSEQ Assay, a bias-controlled multiplex PCR, was used to amplify TCRbeta CDR3 regions from genomic DNA. On the study's bioinformatics: Nucleated cell counts per sample were estimated from amplification of reference gene primers within the assay. To quantify the absolute abundance of each unique TCRbeta CDR3 rearrangement, sequence reads were collapsed and filtered. Productive Simpson clonality was computed per sample as the square root of Simpson's diversity index over productive rearrangements. In TCRdb, the immuneACCESS table is reduced to in-frame sequences with V and J assigned. These tables do not hold every clone; where another copy was compared, an unresolved V gene accounts for under half, and the others remain unexplained. The DNA gave D and trimming, while V, J and clone size come from that table. The sample contains some 110,000 clones, 82% of them found a single time. Just under 7.5% of the sample is held by the ten biggest clonotypes.

As concerns this clone: Its antigen has not been determined. No base qualities exist here, and no much larger clone lies one base off it.

The research as a whole found: Clinical and demographic metadata were provided uncurated, with the amount varying by source and participant.

This chain is built from TRBV19 and TRBJ1-4; 7 central nucleotides agree with TRBD1. The receptor's source is a man in his 70s with active or convalescent COVID-19. Sequences were obtained from peripheral blood. The CDR3 region has the sequence CASSIALDRRPNEKLFF. In nucleotide form, the sequence is TGTGCCAGTAGTATAGCCCTGGACAGGCGGCCTAATGAAAAACTGTTTTTT.